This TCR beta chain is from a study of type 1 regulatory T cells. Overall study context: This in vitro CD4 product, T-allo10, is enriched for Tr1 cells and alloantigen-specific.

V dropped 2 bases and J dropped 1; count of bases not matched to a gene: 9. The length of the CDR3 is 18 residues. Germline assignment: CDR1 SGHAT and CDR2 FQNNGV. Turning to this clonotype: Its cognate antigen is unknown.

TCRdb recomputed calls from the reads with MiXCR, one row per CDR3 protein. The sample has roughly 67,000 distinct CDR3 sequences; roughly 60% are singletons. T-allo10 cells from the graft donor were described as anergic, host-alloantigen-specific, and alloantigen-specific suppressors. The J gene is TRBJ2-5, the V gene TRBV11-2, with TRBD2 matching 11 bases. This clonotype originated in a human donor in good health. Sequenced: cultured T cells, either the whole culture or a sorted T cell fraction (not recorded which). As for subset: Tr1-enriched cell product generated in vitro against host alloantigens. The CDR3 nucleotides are TGTGCCAGCAGCTTAAGGCCCCGACTAGCGGGACCCCAAGAGACCCAGTACTTC. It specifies CASSLRPRLAGPQETQYF.